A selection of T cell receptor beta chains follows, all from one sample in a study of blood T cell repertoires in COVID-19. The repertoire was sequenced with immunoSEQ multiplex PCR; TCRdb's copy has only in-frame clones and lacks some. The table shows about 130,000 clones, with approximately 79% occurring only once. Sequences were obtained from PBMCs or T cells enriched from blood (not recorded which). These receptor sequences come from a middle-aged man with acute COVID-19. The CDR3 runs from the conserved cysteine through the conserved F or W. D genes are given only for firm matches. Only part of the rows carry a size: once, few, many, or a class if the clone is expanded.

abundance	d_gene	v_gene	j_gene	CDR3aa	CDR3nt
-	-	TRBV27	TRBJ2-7	CASSLTPPQDFSYEQYF	TGTGCCAGCAGTTTAACCCCCCCCCAGGATTTCTCCTACGAGCAGTACTTC
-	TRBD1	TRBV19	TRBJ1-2	CASSIRGQNYGYTF	TGTGCCAGTAGTATTAGGGGACAGAACTATGGCTACACCTTC
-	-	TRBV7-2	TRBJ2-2	CASSPRGEPNTGELFF	TGTGCCAGCAGCCCGCGAGGAGAGCCGAACACCGGGGAGCTGTTTTTT
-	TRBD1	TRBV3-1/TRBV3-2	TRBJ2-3	CASTLRDRGDTQYF	TGTGCCAGCACTCTCCGGGACAGGGGGGATACGCAGTATTTT
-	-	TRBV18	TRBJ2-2	CASSPAGLGNTGELFF	TGTGCCAGCTCACCCGCGGGGTTGGGCAACACCGGGGAGCTGTTTTTT
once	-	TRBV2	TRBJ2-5	CASSGRNLKGETQYF	TGTGCCAGCAGTGGTCGCAACCTAAAGGGGGAGACCCAGTACTTC
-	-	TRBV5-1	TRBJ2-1	CASSLEHYNEQFF	TGCGCCAGCAGCTTGGAACACTACAATGAGCAGTTCTTC
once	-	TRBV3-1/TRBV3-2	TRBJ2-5	CASSQGWEETQYF	TGTGCCAGCAGCCAAGGATGGGAGGAGACCCAGTACTTC
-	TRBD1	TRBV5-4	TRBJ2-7	CASSPWGQGAQYF	TGTGCCAGCAGCCCTTGGGGACAGGGGGCCCAGTACTTC
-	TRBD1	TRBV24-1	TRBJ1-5	CATSDSPGQGASGNQPQHF	TGTGCCACCAGTGACTCCCCGGGACAGGGGGCAAGCGGCAATCAGCCCCAGCATTTT
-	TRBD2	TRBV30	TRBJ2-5	CAWRPGLAGQETQYF	TGTGCCTGGAGGCCGGGACTAGCGGGACAAGAGACCCAGTACTTC
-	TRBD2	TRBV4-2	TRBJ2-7	CASSQEASGSTLFSYEQYF	TGTGCCAGCAGCCAAGAAGCTAGCGGGAGCACCCTATTTTCCTACGAGCAGTACTTC
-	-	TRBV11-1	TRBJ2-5	CASSWAGPETQYF	TGTGCCAGCAGCTGGGCTGGCCCGGAGACCCAGTACTTC
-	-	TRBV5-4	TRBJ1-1	CASSLGRARTGTEAFF	TGTGCCAGCAGCTTGGGTAGGGCACGGACTGGGACTGAAGCTTTCTTT
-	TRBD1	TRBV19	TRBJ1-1	CASSTTGGNTEAFF	TGTGCCAGTAGCACGACAGGGGGAAACACTGAAGCTTTCTTT